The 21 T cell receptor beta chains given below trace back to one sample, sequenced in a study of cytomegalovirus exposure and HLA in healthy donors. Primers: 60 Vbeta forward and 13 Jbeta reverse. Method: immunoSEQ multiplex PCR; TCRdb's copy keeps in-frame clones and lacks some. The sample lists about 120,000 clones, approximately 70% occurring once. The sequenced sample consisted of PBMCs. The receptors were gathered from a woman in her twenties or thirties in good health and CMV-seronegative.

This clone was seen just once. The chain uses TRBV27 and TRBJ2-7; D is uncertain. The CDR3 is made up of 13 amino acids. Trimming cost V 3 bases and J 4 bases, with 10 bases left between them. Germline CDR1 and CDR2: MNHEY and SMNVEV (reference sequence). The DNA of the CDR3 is TGTGCCAGCAGTTTCCAACAGCCTTACGAGCAGTACTTC. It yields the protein CASSFQQPYEQYF.

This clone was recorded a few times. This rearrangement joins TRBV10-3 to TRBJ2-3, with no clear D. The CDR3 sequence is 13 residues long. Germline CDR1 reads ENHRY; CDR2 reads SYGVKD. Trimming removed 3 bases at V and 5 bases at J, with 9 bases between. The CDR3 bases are TGTGCCATCAGTGATGGGCAGAGAGATACGCAGTATTTT. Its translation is CAISDGQRDTQYF.

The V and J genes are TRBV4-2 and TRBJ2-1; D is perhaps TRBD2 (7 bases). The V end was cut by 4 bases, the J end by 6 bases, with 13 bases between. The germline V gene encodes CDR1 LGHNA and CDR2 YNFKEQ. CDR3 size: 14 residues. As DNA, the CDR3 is TGTGCCAGCAGCCTAGAGGGGGGGGGCAATGAGCAGTTCTTC. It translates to CASSLEGGGNEQFF.

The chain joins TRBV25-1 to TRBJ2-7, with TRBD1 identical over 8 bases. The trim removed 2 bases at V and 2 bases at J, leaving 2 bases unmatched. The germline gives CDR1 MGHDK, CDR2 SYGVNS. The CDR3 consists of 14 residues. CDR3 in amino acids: CASSEHRGTYEQYF. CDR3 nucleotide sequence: TGTGCCAGCAGTGAACACAGGGGGACCTACGAGCAGTACTTC.

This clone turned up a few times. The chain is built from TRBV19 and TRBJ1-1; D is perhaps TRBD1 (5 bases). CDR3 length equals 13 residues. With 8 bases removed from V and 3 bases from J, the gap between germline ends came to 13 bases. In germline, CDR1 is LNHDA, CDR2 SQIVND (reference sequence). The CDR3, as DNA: TGTGCCAGTGGAGAACAGGCGGACACTGAAGCTTTCTTT. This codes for CASGEQADTEAFF.

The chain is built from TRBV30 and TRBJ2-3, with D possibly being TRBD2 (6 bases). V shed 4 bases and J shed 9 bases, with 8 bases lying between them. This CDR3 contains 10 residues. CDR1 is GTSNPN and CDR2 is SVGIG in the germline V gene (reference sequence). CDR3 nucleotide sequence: TGTGCCTGGAAGGCGGGGACGCAGTATTTT. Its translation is CAWKAGTQYF.

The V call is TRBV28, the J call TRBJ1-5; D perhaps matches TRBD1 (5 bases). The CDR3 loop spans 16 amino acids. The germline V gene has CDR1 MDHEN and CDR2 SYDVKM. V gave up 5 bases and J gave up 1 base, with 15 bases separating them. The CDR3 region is CASSPRGKGSNQPQHF. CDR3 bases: TGTGCCAGCAGTCCTAGGGGAAAGGGGAGCAATCAGCCCCAGCATTTT.

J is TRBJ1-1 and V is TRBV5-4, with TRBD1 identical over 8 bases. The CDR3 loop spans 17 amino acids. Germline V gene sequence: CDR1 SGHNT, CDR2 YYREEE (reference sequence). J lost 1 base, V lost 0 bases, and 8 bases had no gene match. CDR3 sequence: CASSLAYRTGGNTEAFF. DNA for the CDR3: TGTGCCAGCAGCTTGGCCTATAGAACAGGGGGGAACACTGAAGCTTTCTTT.

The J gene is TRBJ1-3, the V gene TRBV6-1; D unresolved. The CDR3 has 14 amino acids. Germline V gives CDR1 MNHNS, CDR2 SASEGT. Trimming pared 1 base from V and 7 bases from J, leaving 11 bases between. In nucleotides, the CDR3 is TGTGCCAGCAGTGAAGGGCAGCCAGGTAACACCATATATTTT. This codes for CASSEGQPGNTIYF.

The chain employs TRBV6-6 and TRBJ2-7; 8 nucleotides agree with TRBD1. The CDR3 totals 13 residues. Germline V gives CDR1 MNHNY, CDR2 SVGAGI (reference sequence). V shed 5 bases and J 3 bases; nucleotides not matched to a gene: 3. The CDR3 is CASSPDRVYEQYF. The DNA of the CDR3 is TGTGCCAGCAGTCCGGACAGGGTCTACGAGCAGTACTTC.

Here the CDR3 DNA reads TGTGCCAGCCGGGACAGGGAATCGAACACTGAAGCTTTCTTT. This encodes CASRDRESNTEAFF. The genes are TRBV2 and TRBJ1-1; 9 positions agree with TRBD1. After removal of 8 bases from V and 1 base from J, the junction contained 5 bases not matched to a gene. The CDR3 is 14 residues long. Germline V lookup: CDR1 SNHLY, CDR2 FYNNEI.

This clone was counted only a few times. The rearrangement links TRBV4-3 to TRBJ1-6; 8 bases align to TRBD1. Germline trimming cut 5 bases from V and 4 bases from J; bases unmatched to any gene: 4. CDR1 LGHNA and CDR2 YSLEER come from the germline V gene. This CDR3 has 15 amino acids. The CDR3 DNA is TGCGCCAGCAGCTCAGGGGGCACTTATAATTCACCCCTCCACTTT. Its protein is CASSSGGTYNSPLHF.

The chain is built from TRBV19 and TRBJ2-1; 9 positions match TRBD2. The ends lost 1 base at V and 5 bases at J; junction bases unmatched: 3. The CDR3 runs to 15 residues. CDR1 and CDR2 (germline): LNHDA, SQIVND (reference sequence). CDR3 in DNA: TGTGCCAGTAGTATAGGGCGGGGGGGAAACAATGAGCAGTTCTTC. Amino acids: CASSIGRGGNNEQFF.

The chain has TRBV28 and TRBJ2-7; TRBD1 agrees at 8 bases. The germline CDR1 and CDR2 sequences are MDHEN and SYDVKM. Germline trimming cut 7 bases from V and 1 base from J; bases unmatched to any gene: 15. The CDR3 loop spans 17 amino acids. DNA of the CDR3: TGTGCCAGCACCCTAAAGTTTGGGACAGGATTATCCTACGAGCAGTACTTC. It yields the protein CASTLKFGTGLSYEQYF. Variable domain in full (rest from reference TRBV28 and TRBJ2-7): DVKVTQSSRYLVKRTGEKVFLECVQDMDHENMFWYRQDPGLGLRLIYFSYDVKMKEKGDIPEGYSVSREKKERFSLILESASTNQTSMYLCASTLKFGTGLSYEQYFGPGTRLTVT.

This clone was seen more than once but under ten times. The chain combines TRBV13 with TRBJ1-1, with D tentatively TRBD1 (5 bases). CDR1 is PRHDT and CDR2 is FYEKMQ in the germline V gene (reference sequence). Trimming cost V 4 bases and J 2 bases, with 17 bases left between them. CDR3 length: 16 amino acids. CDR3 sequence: CASSSPLRVVNTEAFF. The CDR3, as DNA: TGTGCCAGCAGCTCACCACTCAGGGTCGTTAACACTGAAGCTTTCTTT.

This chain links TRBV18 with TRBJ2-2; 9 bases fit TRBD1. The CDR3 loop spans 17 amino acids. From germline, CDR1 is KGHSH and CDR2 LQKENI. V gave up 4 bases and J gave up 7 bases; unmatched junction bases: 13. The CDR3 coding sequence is TGTGCCAGCTCACACTCCGGGACAGGGAAGGTATACGGGGAGCTGTTTTTT. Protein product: CASSHSGTGKVYGELFF.

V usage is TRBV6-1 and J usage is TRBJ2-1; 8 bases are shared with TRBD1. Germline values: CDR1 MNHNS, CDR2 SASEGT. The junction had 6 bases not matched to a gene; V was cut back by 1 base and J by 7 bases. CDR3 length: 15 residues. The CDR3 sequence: CASSEDVGTGNEQFF. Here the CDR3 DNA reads TGTGCCAGCAGTGAAGACGTAGGGACAGGAAATGAGCAGTTCTTC.

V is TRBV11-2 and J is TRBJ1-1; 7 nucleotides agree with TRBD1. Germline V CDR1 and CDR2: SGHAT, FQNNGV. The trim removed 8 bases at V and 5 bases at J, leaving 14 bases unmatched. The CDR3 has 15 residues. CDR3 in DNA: TGTGCCAGCGGACAGGACCACGGGGGAAAGACTGAAGCTTTCTTT. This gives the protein CASGQDHGGKTEAFF.

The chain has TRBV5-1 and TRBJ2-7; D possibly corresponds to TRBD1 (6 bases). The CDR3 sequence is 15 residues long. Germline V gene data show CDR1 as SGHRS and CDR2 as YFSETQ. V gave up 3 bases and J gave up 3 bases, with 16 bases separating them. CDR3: CASSSQGKANYEQYF. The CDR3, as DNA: TGCGCCAGCAGCTCACAGGGAAAGGCCAACTACGAGCAGTACTTC.

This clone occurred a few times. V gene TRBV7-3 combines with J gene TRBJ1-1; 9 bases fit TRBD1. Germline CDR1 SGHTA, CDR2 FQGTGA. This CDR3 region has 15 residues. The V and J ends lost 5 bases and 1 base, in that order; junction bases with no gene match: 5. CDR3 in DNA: TGTGCCAGCAGCACTAACAGGGGGCGGAACACTGAAGCTTTCTTT. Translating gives CASSTNRGRNTEAFF.

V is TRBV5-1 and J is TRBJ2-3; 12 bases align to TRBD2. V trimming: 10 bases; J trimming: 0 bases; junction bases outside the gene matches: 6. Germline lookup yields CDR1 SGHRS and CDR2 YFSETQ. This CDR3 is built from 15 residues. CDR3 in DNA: TGCGCCGGAAGACTAGCGGGAGAAAGCACAGATACGCAGTATTTT. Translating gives CAGRLAGESTDTQYF.